Listed below are T cell receptor beta chains from one sample, sequenced in a study of cytomegalovirus exposure and HLA in healthy donors. Sequencing used immunoSEQ multiplex PCR; TCRdb keeps in-frame clones, though not all of them. The repertoire holds 150,000 to 200,000 clones, around three quarters seen once, with approximately 2.4% in the top ten. The sequencing sample was made of PBMCs. These receptors came from a woman aged 50 to 60 in good health and CMV-seronegative. CDR3s include the opening cysteine and the closing phenylalanine or tryptophan. A D gene is named only where the DNA matches it firmly. Rows may omit the clone size; those that give it use once, few, many or a size class.

>TRBV2|.|.|TRBJ1-5
CASRRQVGGQPQHF
TGTGCCAGCAGACGACAGGTGGGCGGTCAGCCCCAGCATTTT
>TRBV5-1|.|.|TRBJ2-6
CASSLLTAGSGANVLTF
TGCGCCAGCAGCTTGTTAACGGCGGGGTCTGGGGCCAACGTCCTGACTTTC
>TRBV6-6|.|.|TRBJ1-3
CASSQGRGTGNTIYF
TGTGCCAGCTCACAGGGCAGGGGTACTGGAAACACCATATATTTT
>TRBV13|TRBD2|few|TRBJ2-3
CASSHLESGGAGTQYF
TGTGCCAGCAGCCATCTCGAGAGCGGGGGGGCAGGTACGCAGTATTTT
>TRBV7-8|TRBD1|.|TRBJ1-6
CASSFRGWDSPLHF
TGTGCCAGCAGCTTCAGGGGGTGGGATTCACCCCTCCACTTT
>TRBV6-5|.|.|TRBJ2-3
CASREGQRSTDTQYF
TGTGCCAGCAGGGAGGGACAGAGAAGCACAGATACGCAGTATTTT
>TRBV19|TRBD1|.|TRBJ2-3
CASSKGTASTDTQYF
TGTGCCAGTAGTAAAGGGACAGCCAGCACAGATACGCAGTATTTT
>TRBV27|.|.|TRBJ1-2
CASRPGMQHYGYTF
TGTGCCAGCCGGCCCGGGATGCAACACTATGGCTACACCTTC
>TRBV2|.|.|TRBJ1-6
CASMATLLLNSPLHF
TGTGCCAGCATGGCGACACTCCTACTGAATTCACCCCTCCACTTT
>TRBV7-8|TRBD2|.|TRBJ2-7
CASSRPTSGVTYEQYF
TGTGCCAGCAGTCGGCCGACTAGCGGGGTAACCTACGAGCAGTACTTC
>TRBV5-1|.|.|TRBJ1-6
CASSSQGQTNSPLHF
TGCGCCAGCTCATCCCAGGGCCAGACAAATTCACCCCTCCACTTT
>TRBV4-2|TRBD1|.|TRBJ2-2
CASRGGTGLSGELFF
TGTGCCTCGAGAGGGGGGACAGGGCTCTCCGGGGAGCTGTTTTTT
>TRBV30|.|.|TRBJ1-1
CAWSVRAGGTAFF
TGTGCCTGGAGTGTCAGGGCAGGAGGGACAGCTTTCTTT
>TRBV4-2|.|.|TRBJ2-1
CASSQVGRPEQFF
TGTGCCAGCAGCCAAGTCGGTCGCCCTGAGCAGTTCTTC
>TRBV4-3|.|few|TRBJ1-5
CASSQFLQASNQPQHF
TGCGCCAGCAGCCAATTCTTACAGGCAAGCAATCAGCCCCAGCATTTT
>TRBV6-1|TRBD1|.|TRBJ1-2
CASMGTVSGYTF
TGTGCCAGCATGGGGACAGTGTCTGGCTACACCTTC
>TRBV7-2|.|.|TRBJ2-5
CASSLVNRPQETQYF
TGTGCCAGCAGCTTAGTCAACAGGCCCCAAGAGACCCAGTACTTC
>TRBV30|TRBD2|.|TRBJ2-1
CAWGRGAAYNEQFF
TGTGCCTGGGGGCGGGGGGCGGCCTACAATGAGCAGTTCTTC
>TRBV28|TRBD1|.|TRBJ1-2
CASSRQGGGYGYTF
TGTGCCAGCAGTCGGCAGGGGGGAGGCTATGGCTACACCTTC
>TRBV2|TRBD1|.|TRBJ2-2
CASTDRGPTGELFF
TGTGCCAGCACGGACAGGGGACCCACCGGGGAGCTGTTTTTT
>TRBV18|TRBD1|.|TRBJ1-4
CASSQQGATNEKLFF
TGTGCCAGCTCACAACAGGGGGCAACTAATGAAAAACTGTTTTTT
>TRBV6-1|.|.|TRBJ1-5
CASSDLRGLSNQPQHF
TGTGCCAGCAGTGATCTTCGTGGCTTGAGCAATCAGCCCCAGCATTTT
>TRBV27|TRBD2|.|TRBJ2-7
CASSFRTTSGETYEQYF
TGTGCCAGCAGTTTCCGCACCACTAGCGGGGAAACCTACGAGCAGTACTTC
>TRBV19|.|.|TRBJ1-6
CASSIGDPHPYNSPLHF
TGTGCCAGTAGTATCGGGGATCCTCATCCCTATAATTCACCCCTCCACTTT
>TRBV19|.|.|TRBJ2-7
CASSISGTSTGEQYF
TGTGCCAGTAGTATATCCGGGACATCGACGGGAGAGCAGTACTTC
>TRBV10-3|TRBD1|.|TRBJ1-1
CAIRTGALNTEAFF
TGTGCCATCAGGACAGGGGCTTTGAACACTGAAGCTTTCTTT
>TRBV19|TRBD1|.|TRBJ1-6
CATKTGTGNYNSPLHF
TGTGCCACGAAGACGGGGACAGGGAATTATAATTCACCCCTCCACTTT
>TRBV5-6|.|.|TRBJ2-7
CASKGGLYEQYF
TGTGCCAGCAAAGGCGGACTATACGAGCAGTACTTC
>TRBV7-2|TRBD1|.|TRBJ1-6
CASSTSHGTGSSYNSPLHF
TGTGCCAGCAGCACCTCCCACGGGACAGGGAGCTCCTATAATTCACCCCTCCACTTT
>TRBV6-6|.|.|TRBJ1-5
CASIDQGHSNQPQHF
TGTGCCAGCATTGACCAGGGACATAGCAATCAGCCCCAGCATTTT
>TRBV7-8|.|once|TRBJ2-5
CASSLGGPSVPEGPQYF
TGTGCCAGCAGCTTAGGGGGGCCCTCAGTTCCCGAGGGGCCCCAGTACTTC
>TRBV5-5|.|.|TRBJ1-5
CASSLTAYSNQPQHF
TGTGCCAGCAGCTTAACAGCATATAGCAATCAGCCCCAGCATTTT
>TRBV6-5|.|.|TRBJ2-7
CASRRDSYEQYF
TGTGCCAGCAGGCGGGACTCCTACGAGCAGTACTTC
>TRBV9|TRBD2|.|TRBJ2-7
CASSAPGGEQYF
TGTGCCAGCAGCGCCCCCGGGGGGGAGCAGTACTTC
>TRBV9|TRBD1|.|TRBJ1-1
CASNRQGANTEAFF
TGTGCCAGCAACCGACAGGGGGCGAACACTGAAGCTTTCTTT
>TRBV11-3|TRBD1|.|TRBJ2-7
CASSATGGRDEQYF
TGTGCCAGCAGCGCTACAGGGGGCAGGGACGAGCAGTACTTC
>TRBV6-5|.|.|TRBJ1-1
CASSVQGGSTEAFF
TGTGCCAGCAGTGTACAGGGAGGGAGCACTGAAGCTTTCTTT
>TRBV6-1|.|.|TRBJ1-5
CASSEAFGQSYNQPQHF
TGTGCCAGCAGTGAAGCGTTCGGACAGAGTTACAATCAGCCCCAGCATTTT
>TRBV5-1|.|.|TRBJ1-3
CASSLSGGSSGNTIYF
TGCGCCAGCAGCTTGTCCGGCGGCTCCTCTGGAAACACCATATATTTT
>TRBV28|TRBD1|once|TRBJ2-7
CASSPQILGDRGLTDSYEQYF
TGTGCCAGCAGTCCCCAAATTTTGGGGGACAGGGGGCTTACCGACTCCTACGAGCAGTACTTC
>TRBV6-6|TRBD1|.|TRBJ2-2
CASNRQGNTGELFF
TGTGCCAGCAACCGACAGGGGAACACCGGGGAGCTGTTTTTT
>TRBV10-3|.|.|TRBJ1-4
CAIRDAGELFF
TGTGCCATCAGAGACGCGGGAGAGCTGTTTTTT
>TRBV5-4|.|.|TRBJ2-2
CASSPRLSTGELFF
TGTGCCAGCAGCCCTCGACTGTCCACCGGGGAGCTGTTTTTT
>TRBV29-1|.|.|TRBJ2-3
CSVSLGGGQYF
TGCAGCGTTTCCCTGGGAGGGGGGCAGTATTTT
>TRBV7-2|.|.|TRBJ2-5
CASSLAPYNGRRETQYF
TGTGCCAGCAGCTTAGCCCCTTATAACGGGCGGAGGGAGACCCAGTACTTC